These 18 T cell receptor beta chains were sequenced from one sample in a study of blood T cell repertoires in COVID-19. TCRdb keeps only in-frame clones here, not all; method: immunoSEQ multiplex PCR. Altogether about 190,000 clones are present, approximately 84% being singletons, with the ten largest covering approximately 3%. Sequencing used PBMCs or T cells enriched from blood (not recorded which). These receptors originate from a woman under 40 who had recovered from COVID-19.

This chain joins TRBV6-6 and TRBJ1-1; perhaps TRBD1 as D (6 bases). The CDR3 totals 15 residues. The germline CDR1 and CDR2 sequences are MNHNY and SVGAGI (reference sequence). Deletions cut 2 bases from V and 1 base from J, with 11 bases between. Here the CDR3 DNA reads TGTGCCAGCAGTTACACGGCAGGGGCGAACACTGAAGCTTTCTTT. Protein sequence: CASSYTAGANTEAFF.

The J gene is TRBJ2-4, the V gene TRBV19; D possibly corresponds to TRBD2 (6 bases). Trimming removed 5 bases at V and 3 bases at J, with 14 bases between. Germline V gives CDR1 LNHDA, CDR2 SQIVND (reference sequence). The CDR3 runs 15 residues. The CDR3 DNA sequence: TGTGCCAGTAGTTTCAGGGAGGCGGGCAAAAACATTCAGTACTTC. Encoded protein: CASSFREAGKNIQYF.

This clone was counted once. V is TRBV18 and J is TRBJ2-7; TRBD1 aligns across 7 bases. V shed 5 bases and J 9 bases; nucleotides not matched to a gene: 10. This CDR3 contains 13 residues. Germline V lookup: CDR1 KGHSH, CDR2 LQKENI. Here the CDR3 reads CASSGDSTTGQYF. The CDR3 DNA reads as TGTGCCAGCTCAGGGGACAGTACTACGGGGCAGTACTTC.

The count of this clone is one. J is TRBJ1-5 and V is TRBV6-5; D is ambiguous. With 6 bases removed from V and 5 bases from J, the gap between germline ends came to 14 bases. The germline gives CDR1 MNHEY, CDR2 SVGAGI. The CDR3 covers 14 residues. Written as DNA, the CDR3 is TGTGCCAGCAGACGCGACACAAAAGATCAGCCCCAGCATTTT. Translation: CASRRDTKDQPQHF.

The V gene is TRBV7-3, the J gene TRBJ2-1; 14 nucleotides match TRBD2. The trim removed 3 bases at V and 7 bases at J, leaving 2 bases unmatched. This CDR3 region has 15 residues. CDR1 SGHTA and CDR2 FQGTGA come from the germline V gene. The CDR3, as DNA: TGTGCCAGCAGCTTGGGACTAGCGGGAGTTAATGAGCAGTTCTTC. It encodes CASSLGLAGVNEQFF. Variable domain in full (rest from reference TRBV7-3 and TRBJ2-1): GAGVSQTPSNKVTEKGKYVELRCDPISGHTALYWYRQSLGQGPEFLIYFQGTGAADDSGLPNDRFFAVRPEGSVSTLKIQRTERGDSAVYLCASSLGLAGVNEQFFGPGTRLTVL.

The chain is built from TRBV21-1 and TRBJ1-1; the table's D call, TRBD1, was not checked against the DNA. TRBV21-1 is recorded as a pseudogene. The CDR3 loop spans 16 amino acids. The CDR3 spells CASIDPHWRGRTEAFF. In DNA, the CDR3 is TGTGCCAGCATCGATCCCCATTGGAGGGGGCGGACTGAAGCTTTCTTT.

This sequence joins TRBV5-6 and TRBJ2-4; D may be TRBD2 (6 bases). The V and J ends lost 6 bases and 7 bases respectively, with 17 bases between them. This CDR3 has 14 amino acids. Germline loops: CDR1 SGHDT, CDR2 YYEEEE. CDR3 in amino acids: CASTPGTGGNIQYF. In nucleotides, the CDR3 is TGTGCCAGCACTCCTGGTACCGGAGGGAACATTCAGTACTTC.

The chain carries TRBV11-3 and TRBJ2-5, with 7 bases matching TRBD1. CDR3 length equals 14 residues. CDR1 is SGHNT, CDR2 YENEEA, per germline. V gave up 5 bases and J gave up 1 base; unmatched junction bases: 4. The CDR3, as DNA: TGTGCCAGCAGCCGAAGACAGGGCCAAGAGACCCAGTACTTC. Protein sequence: CASSRRQGQETQYF.

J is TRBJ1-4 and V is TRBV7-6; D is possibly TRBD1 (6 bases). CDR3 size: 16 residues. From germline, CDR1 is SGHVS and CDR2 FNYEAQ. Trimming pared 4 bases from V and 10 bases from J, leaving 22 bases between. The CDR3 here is CASSSSPTQGSGKLFF. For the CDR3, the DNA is TGTGCCAGCAGCTCCTCCCCAACACAGGGATCCGGAAAACTGTTTTTT.

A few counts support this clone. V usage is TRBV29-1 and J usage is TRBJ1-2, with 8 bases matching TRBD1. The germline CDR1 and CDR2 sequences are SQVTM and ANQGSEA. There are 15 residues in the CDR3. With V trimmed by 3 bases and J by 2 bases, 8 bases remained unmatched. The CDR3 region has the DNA TGCAGCGTTGAGACAACCGGGACAGGAAACTATGGCTACACCTTC. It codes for CSVETTGTGNYGYTF.

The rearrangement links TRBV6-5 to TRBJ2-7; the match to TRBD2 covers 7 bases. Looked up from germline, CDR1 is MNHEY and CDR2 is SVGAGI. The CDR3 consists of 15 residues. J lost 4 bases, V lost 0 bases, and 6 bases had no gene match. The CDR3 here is CASSYSRGEGYEQYV. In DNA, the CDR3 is TGTGCCAGCAGTTACTCGCGTGGGGAGGGGTACGAGCAGTACGTC.

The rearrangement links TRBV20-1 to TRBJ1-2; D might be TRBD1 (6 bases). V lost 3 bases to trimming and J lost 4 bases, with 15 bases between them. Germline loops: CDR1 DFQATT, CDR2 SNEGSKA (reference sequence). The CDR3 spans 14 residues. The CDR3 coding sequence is TGCAGTGCTAGTCGGGCAGGGGAGGGCTATGGCTACACCTTC. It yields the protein CSASRAGEGYGYTF.

The CDR3 sequence: CAWTPGFQETQYF. The CDR3 bases are TGTGCCTGGACCCCCGGGTTCCAAGAGACCCAGTACTTC. The V and J genes are TRBV30 and TRBJ2-5; no firm D call. The ends were cut back, 4 bases at V and 1 base at J, with 10 bases in the middle. The CDR3 contains 13 residues. CDR1 and CDR2 (germline): GTSNPN, SVGIG (reference sequence).

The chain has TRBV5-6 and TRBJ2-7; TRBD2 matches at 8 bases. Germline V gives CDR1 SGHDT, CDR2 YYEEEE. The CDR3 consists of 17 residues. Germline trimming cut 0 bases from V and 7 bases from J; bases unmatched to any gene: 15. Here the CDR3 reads CASSLAGGGGIPREQYV. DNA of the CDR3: TGTGCCAGCAGCTTGGCGGGCGGCGGGGGGATACCTAGGGAGCAGTACGTC.

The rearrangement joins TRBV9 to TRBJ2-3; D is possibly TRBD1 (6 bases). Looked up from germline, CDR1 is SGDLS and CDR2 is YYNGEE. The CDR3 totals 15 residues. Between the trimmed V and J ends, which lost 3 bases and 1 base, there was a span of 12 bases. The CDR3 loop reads CASSGQAMGTDTQYF. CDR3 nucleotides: TGTGCCAGCAGCGGACAGGCTATGGGCACAGATACGCAGTATTTT.

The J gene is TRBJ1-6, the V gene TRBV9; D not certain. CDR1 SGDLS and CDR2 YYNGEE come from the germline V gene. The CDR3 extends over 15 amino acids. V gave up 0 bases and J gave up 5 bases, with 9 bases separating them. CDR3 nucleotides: TGTGCCAGCAGCGTAGGAGGGCTCAATAATTCACCCCTCCACTTT. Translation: CASSVGGLNNSPLHF.

In nucleotides, the CDR3 is TGTGCCAGCAGCATGGCAGGGGACGCAACTAATGAAAAACTGTTTTTT. Its protein is CASSMAGDATNEKLFF. The chain couples TRBV5-6 to TRBJ1-4; the D gene is possibly TRBD1 (6 bases). The CDR3 is 16 residues long. In germline, CDR1 is SGHDT, CDR2 YYEEEE. Trimming took off 4 bases at V and 0 bases at J, with 13 bases between the two ends.

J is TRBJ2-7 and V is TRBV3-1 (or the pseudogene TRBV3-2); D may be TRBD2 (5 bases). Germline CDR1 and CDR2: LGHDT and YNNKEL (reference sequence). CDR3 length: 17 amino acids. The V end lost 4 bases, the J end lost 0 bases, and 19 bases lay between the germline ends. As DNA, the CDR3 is TGTGCCAGCAGCCCTCCCACTGTGCGGGCAAGCTCCTACGAGCAGTACTTC. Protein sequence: CASSPPTVRASSYEQYF.